This entry lists 23 T cell receptor beta chains sequenced from one sample in a study of early T cells in non-severe SARS-CoV-2 infection (TCRdb year 2021). Preparation of the library involved 5' RACE. These reads were obtained on a NextSeq 500. In TCRdb, the public reads were trimmed at Q25 with fastp and aligned with MiXCR, with productive beta chains retained. One record per CDR3 amino acid sequence lists the most common genes and DNA. The sample profile shows about 50,000 distinct CDR3 sequences; approximately 5.7% of them were found once. 5.5% to 8% of the sample goes to the ten largest clones. The input for sequencing was whole blood, taken at baseline. The receptors derive from an adult who was a healthcare worker with PCR-confirmed SARS-CoV-2 infection or an uninfected control (not recorded which).

This clonotype was recorded many times. This chain connects TRBV29-1 to TRBJ2-5, with no clear D. Germline V lookup: CDR1 SQVTM, CDR2 ANQGSEA. This CDR3 region has 14 residues. V was cut by 0 bases and J by 3 bases, with 11 bases left in between. The CDR3 coding sequence is TGCAGCGTTGAAGATCAACCAACGGAAGAGACCCAGTACTTC. Translated: CSVEDQPTEETQYF.

In this sample, this clonotype turned up a few times. The rearrangement joins TRBV7-2 to TRBJ2-5; 8 nucleotides line up with TRBD2. This CDR3 contains 16 residues. Trimming cost V 7 bases and J 1 base; bases outside gene matches: 11. The V gene's germline CDR1 is SGHTA and CDR2 FQGNSA. The CDR3 DNA reads TGTGCCAGCACCCCATTCGGGACTAGACTCCAAGAGACCCAGTACTTC. Translation: CASTPFGTRLQETQYF. Full variable domain (rest looked up from reference TRBV7-2 and TRBJ2-5): GAGVSQSPSNKVTEKGKDVELRCDPISGHTALYWYRQSLGQGLEFLIYFQGNSAPDKSGLPSDRFSAERTGGSVSTLTIQRTQQEDSAVYLCASTPFGTRLQETQYFGPGTRLLVL.

This clonotype showed up just a few times. The chain recombines TRBV28 with TRBJ1-1; no definite D call. Per germline, CDR1 MDHEN and CDR2 SYDVKM. The CDR3 spans 13 residues. V shed 6 bases and J shed 8 bases, with 16 bases lying between them. CDR3 DNA: TGTGCCAGCAGACGGAGTTCTTCAGGAGAAGCTTTCTTT. As protein: CASRRSSSGEAFF.

This clonotype was seen many times. This rearrangement joins TRBV12-3 or TRBV12-4 to TRBJ2-7; the D is unclear. The V end was cut by 2 bases, the J end by 3 bases, with 11 bases between. CDR3 size: 14 residues. The CDR3 nucleotides read TGTGCCAGCAGTTTAAACCCATCGTACTACGAGCAGTACTTC. Encoded protein: CASSLNPSYYEQYF.

This clonotype was detected once. The V gene is TRBV15, the J gene TRBJ2-1, with 8 bases aligning to TRBD1. The germline CDR1 and CDR2 sequences are LNHNV and YYDKDF (reference sequence). The CDR3 spans 15 residues. Trimming at V came to 3 bases and at J to 4 bases, leaving 5 bases not matched to a gene. The CDR3 region has the DNA TGTGCCACCAGCAGTACCGGGACAGGATACAATGAGCAGTTCTTC. Its translation: CATSSTGTGYNEQFF.

This clonotype appeared a few times. The chain recombines TRBV5-5 with TRBJ1-3; possible D gene TRBD1, 6 bases. Trimming shortened V by 3 bases and J by 0 bases, and 10 bases separated the two germline ends. The germline V gene has CDR1 SGHKS and CDR2 YYEKEE (reference sequence). This CDR3 has 15 amino acids. This CDR3 reads CASSSGQNSGNTIYF. The CDR3 DNA reads TGTGCCAGCAGCTCTGGACAGAACTCTGGAAACACCATATATTTT.

The chain carries TRBV28 and TRBJ2-7; D assignment may be TRBD1 or TRBD2 (6 bases each). Per the germline V gene, CDR1 is MDHEN and CDR2 is SYDVKM. Trimming removed 6 bases from V and 1 base from J, with 22 bases in between. The CDR3 has 17 amino acids. For the CDR3, the DNA is TGTGCCAGCAGGACGCGGGGACTGGGGGCGAGGTCCTACGAGCAGTACTTC. Amino acids: CASRTRGLGARSYEQYF.

Here the CDR3 reads CASSLEGTPYGYTF. CDR3 DNA: TGCGCCAGCAGCTTGGAAGGGACACCGTATGGCTACACCTTC. V gene TRBV5-1 combines with J gene TRBJ1-2; the D gene is possibly TRBD1 (6 bases). The CDR3 totals 14 residues. CDR1 is SGHRS and CDR2 is YFSETQ in the germline V gene. Trimming cost V 0 bases and J 5 bases, with 11 bases left between them. Looking up the rest from reference TRBV5-1 and TRBJ1-2 gives the full variable domain: KAGVTQTPRYLIKTRGQQVTLSCSPISGHRSVSWYQQTPGQGLQFLFEYFSETQRNKGNFPGRFSGRQFSNSRSEMNVSTLELGDSALYLCASSLEGTPYGYTFGSGTRLTVV.

The rearrangement joins TRBV6-2 or TRBV6-3 to TRBJ1-6; a possible D gene is TRBD1 (6 bases). The CDR3 extends over 14 amino acids. Per germline, CDR1 MNHEY and CDR2 SVGEGT. V was shortened by 5 bases and J by 7 bases, with 12 bases between the two germline ends. CDR3 bases: TGTGCCAGCAGTCCAGGGGCCCAGAATTCACCCCTCCACTTT. It codes for CASSPGAQNSPLHF.

The chain links TRBV28 to TRBJ2-7; the match to TRBD2 covers 11 bases. The CDR3 extends over 16 amino acids. Germline V gene sequence: CDR1 MDHEN, CDR2 SYDVKM. V shed 5 bases, J shed 5 bases, and the junction held 11 bases outside the gene matches. CDR3 region: CASSLSTSGRRNEQYF. Here the CDR3 DNA reads TGTGCCAGCAGTCTCTCTACTAGCGGGAGACGAAACGAGCAGTACTTC. Together with reference TRBV28 and TRBJ2-7, the CDR3 gives the full variable domain: DVKVTQSSRYLVKRTGEKVFLECVQDMDHENMFWYRQDPGLGLRLIYFSYDVKMKEKGDIPEGYSVSREKKERFSLILESASTNQTSMYLCASSLSTSGRRNEQYFGPGTRLTVT.

The chain links TRBV6-5 to TRBJ2-7, with 7 bases fitting TRBD1. The CDR3 is made up of 15 amino acids. Germline V gene data show CDR1 as MNHEY and CDR2 as SVGAGI. V was clipped by 4 bases and J by 5 bases; unmatched bases: 11. CDR3 sequence reads: CASSFGQVLGNEQYF. The DNA of the CDR3 is TGTGCCAGCAGTTTTGGACAGGTGCTCGGGAACGAGCAGTACTTC.

The rearrangement uses TRBV2 and TRBJ1-4; TRBD1 agrees at 9 bases. V shed 7 bases and J 5 bases; nucleotides not matched to a gene: 5. Germline loops: CDR1 SNHLY, CDR2 FYNNEI. The CDR3 is made up of 14 amino acids. The CDR3 nucleotides read TGTGCCAGCATGGGACAGGGACGAAATGAAAAACTGTTTTTT. Translated: CASMGQGRNEKLFF.

This clonotype was counted ten times or more. The chain links TRBV6-4 to TRBJ2-1; 9 bases map to TRBD1. Germline V gives CDR1 MRHNA, CDR2 SNTAGT. V shed 3 bases and J 2 bases; nucleotides not matched to a gene: 2. CDR3 size: 15 residues. The CDR3: CASSEGQGPYNEQFF. CDR3 nucleotide sequence: TGTGCCAGCAGTGAGGGACAGGGACCCTACAATGAGCAGTTCTTC.

The chain links TRBV6-1 to TRBJ1-5; D is unclear. Looked up from germline, CDR1 is MNHNS and CDR2 is SASEGT. V was cut by 7 bases and J by 0 bases, with 10 bases left in between. The CDR3 extends over 14 amino acids. The CDR3 region is CASIVSYSNQPQHF. As DNA, the CDR3 is TGTGCCAGCATAGTCAGCTATAGCAATCAGCCCCAGCATTTT.

J is TRBJ2-7 and V is TRBV5-1; 10 nucleotides match TRBD2. This CDR3 contains 15 residues. The V and J ends lost 4 bases and 4 bases, in that order; junction bases with no gene match: 8. CDR1 is SGHRS and CDR2 is YFSETQ in the germline V gene. Here the CDR3 DNA reads TGCGCCAGCAGCATACTAGCGGGATTCGAGTACGAGCAGTACTTC. This gives the protein CASSILAGFEYEQYF.

The table lists this clonotype with a few counts. V is TRBV5-6 and J is TRBJ2-3; D gene uncertain. V gave up 4 bases and J gave up 10 bases, with 16 bases separating them. Looked up from germline, CDR1 is SGHDT and CDR2 is YYEEEE. The CDR3 is made up of 13 amino acids. The CDR3 nucleotides read TGTGCCAGCAGCCTAACAGTGAACTTTGCGCAGTATTTT. Residues: CASSLTVNFAQYF.

This clonotype was observed many times. The genes are TRBV29-1 and TRBJ1-1; 9 bases agree with TRBD1. This CDR3 region has 13 residues. V dropped 5 bases and J dropped 5; count of bases not matched to a gene: 6. The germline V gene has CDR1 SQVTM and CDR2 ANQGSEA. The CDR3 sequence is CSVSTGGLTEAFF. CDR3 sequence (DNA): TGCAGCGTTTCTACAGGGGGCCTAACTGAAGCTTTCTTT.

This clonotype has more than one count but fewer than ten. The chain recombines TRBV18 with TRBJ2-1; the D gene is possibly TRBD2 (6 bases). Germline V gene lookup returns CDR1 KGHSH and CDR2 LQKENI. Trimming shortened V by 3 bases and J by 3 bases, and 15 bases separated the two germline ends. CDR3 length: 16 residues. CDR3 sequence reads: CASSPPPQEGYNEQFF. CDR3 nucleotides: TGTGCCAGCTCACCGCCCCCTCAGGAGGGCTACAATGAGCAGTTCTTC.

This clonotype was observed many times. J is TRBJ2-1 and V is TRBV6-1; D is unclear. The germline V gene encodes CDR1 MNHNS and CDR2 SASEGT. With 3 bases removed from V and 1 base from J, the gap between germline ends came to 4 bases. The CDR3 sequence is 13 residues long. CDR3 coding DNA: TGTGCCAGCAGTGAGGTGTCCTACAATGAGCAGTTCTTC. The encoded protein is CASSEVSYNEQFF.

This clonotype was recorded a few times. The DNA for the CDR3 is TGCAGTGCCATGACTAGCGGGATGGCGGGCGGGGAGCTGTTTTTT. Its translation is CSAMTSGMAGGELFF. The V call is TRBV20-1, the J call TRBJ2-2; TRBD2 agrees at 11 bases. This CDR3 spans 15 amino acids. The germline V gene has CDR1 DFQATT and CDR2 SNEGSKA (reference sequence). V dropped 6 bases and J dropped 7; count of bases not matched to a gene: 10.

This clonotype was found many times. The rearrangement links TRBV2 to TRBJ2-1, with 13 bases lining up with TRBD2. The CDR3 runs to 17 residues. The V gene end was trimmed by 6 bases and the J gene end by 0 bases; junction bases not matched to a gene: 5. CDR1 and CDR2 (germline): SNHLY, FYNNEI. As DNA, the CDR3 is TGTGCCAGCAGAGGGACTAGCGGGGATAGCTCCTACAATGAGCAGTTCTTC. Translated, it gives CASRGTSGDSSYNEQFF.

This clonotype was seen only a few times. The rearrangement links TRBV7-6 to TRBJ2-2; D possibly corresponds to TRBD1 (5 bases). Germline loops: CDR1 SGHVS, CDR2 FNYEAQ. The CDR3 is 13 amino acids. V was pared by 5 bases and J by 3 bases, with 7 bases between. Here the CDR3 reads CASSPGYTGELFF. Written as DNA, the CDR3 is TGTGCCAGCAGCCCAGGGTACACCGGGGAGCTGTTTTTT.

In nucleotides, the CDR3 is TGTGCCAGCATTGCCAGGGTAATGGCTGAAGCTTTCTTT. Residues: CASIARVMAEAFF. This sequence joins TRBV2 and TRBJ1-1, with a tentative D call TRBD1 (5 bases). The ends were cut back, 7 bases at V and 6 bases at J, with 15 bases in the middle. The CDR3 extends over 13 amino acids. Germline V gene data show CDR1 as SNHLY and CDR2 as FYNNEI.